The 27 T cell receptor beta chains given below trace back to one sample, sequenced in a study of yellow fever vaccine responses in identical twins. Each CDR3 protein gets one entry after TCRdb re-called the RT-PCR reads with MiXCR. The table records more than 11,000 distinct CDR3 sequences, approximately 84% of them present only once. The source was T cells from blood (PBMCs), unsorted or a sorted subset (not recorded which), collected before or after yellow fever vaccination (not recorded which). The receptors come from a woman between 18 and 29 years old who received the yellow fever vaccine.

The CDR3 bases are TGTGCCAGCAGCCTCCGGGACGGGCTCCCCACTTTGGACGAGCAGTACTTC. Translation gives CASSLRDGLPTLDEQYF. The V and J genes are TRBV11-2 and TRBJ2-7; D may match TRBD1 or TRBD2 (5 bases each). Trimming removed 5 bases at V and 5 bases at J, with 25 bases between. In germline, CDR1 is SGHAT, CDR2 FQNNGV. The CDR3 is 17 residues long.

The chain has TRBV29-1 and TRBJ1-2; D is undetermined. Germline V gene sequence: CDR1 SQVTM, CDR2 ANQGSEA. The germline V and J ends were trimmed by 0 bases and 2 bases, with 7 bases remaining between them. CDR3 length: 13 residues. The CDR3 DNA is TGCAGCGTTGAAGACTCGAAGAACTATGGCTACACCTTC. This encodes CSVEDSKNYGYTF.

This clonotype showed up just a few times. This chain connects TRBV24-1 to TRBJ2-1; TRBD1 matches 9 bases. V lost 5 bases and J lost 5; bases outside the gene matches: 6. This CDR3 comprises 15 residues. The germline V gene encodes CDR1 KGHDR and CDR2 SFDVKD. The CDR3 nucleotides read TGTGCCACCAGTGCCCCGGACAGGGGACACAATGAGCAGTTCTTC. Translation: CATSAPDRGHNEQFF.

The V call is TRBV10-3, the J call TRBJ1-4, with a weak D call TRBD1 (6 bases). Germline CDR1 reads ENHRY; CDR2 reads SYGVKD. Trimming removed 0 bases from V and 0 bases from J, with 17 bases in between. CDR3 length: 19 residues. The CDR3 region is CAISESWRGKRATNEKLFF. The DNA for the CDR3 is TGTGCCATCAGTGAGTCGTGGAGGGGGAAGAGGGCAACTAATGAAAAACTGTTTTTT.

The CDR3: CASSLGLGDTDTQYF. The CDR3 region has the DNA TGTGCCAGCAGCTTAGGACTGGGAGATACAGATACGCAGTATTTT. This rearrangement joins TRBV11-1 to TRBJ2-3; a possible D gene is TRBD2 (5 bases). CDR1 and CDR2 from the germline V gene are SGHAT and FQDESV (reference sequence). The CDR3 loop spans 15 amino acids. Trimming took 1 base from V and 3 from J, leaving 11 bases between them.

The J gene is TRBJ2-1, the V gene TRBV11-1; TRBD2 matches at 15 bases. Germline V gives CDR1 SGHAT, CDR2 FQDESV (reference sequence). This CDR3 contains 17 residues. V shed 5 bases, J shed 6 bases, and the junction held 8 bases outside the gene matches. The chain's CDR3 is CASSQGLAGGSFNEQFF. The DNA of the CDR3 is TGTGCCAGCAGCCAGGGACTAGCGGGAGGAAGCTTCAATGAGCAGTTCTTC.

The V call is TRBV5-4, the J call TRBJ1-1; 7 bases fit TRBD1. This CDR3 is built from 15 residues. CDR1 is SGHNT, CDR2 YYREEE, per germline (reference sequence). Trimming at V came to 4 bases and at J to 0 bases, leaving 6 bases not matched to a gene. CDR3 coding DNA: TGTGCCAGCAGCCAGGGGGGACAGCTGAACACTGAAGCTTTCTTT. Translation gives CASSQGGQLNTEAFF.

The V and J genes are TRBV5-1 and TRBJ2-1, with TRBD2 matching over 11 bases. With V trimmed by 4 bases and J by 5 bases, 5 bases remained unmatched. The CDR3 spans 15 residues. In germline, CDR1 is SGHRS, CDR2 YFSETQ. CDR3 amino acids: CASSKTSGVNNEQFF. Here the CDR3 DNA reads TGCGCCAGCAGCAAGACTAGCGGGGTTAACAATGAGCAGTTCTTC.

The rearrangement uses TRBV7-1 and TRBJ1-3; D might be TRBD1 (6 bases). TRBV7-1 carries the ORF label, with uncertain function. This CDR3 contains 16 residues. V gave up 3 bases and J gave up 1 base, with 13 bases separating them. The CDR3 protein is CASSSADRPSGNTIYF. CDR3 nucleotides: TGTGCCAGCAGCTCGGCGGACAGACCATCTGGAAACACCATATATTTT.

The chain links TRBV20-1 to TRBJ2-7, with D maybe TRBD1 (6 bases). Germline assignment: CDR1 DFQATT and CDR2 SNEGSKA (reference sequence). V was shortened by 6 bases and J by 3 bases, with 15 bases between the two germline ends. This CDR3 spans 13 amino acids. Here the CDR3 DNA reads TGCAGTGCCCCATCAGGGACAAGCTACGAGCAGTACGTC. Amino acids: CSAPSGTSYEQYV.

The chain carries TRBV2 and TRBJ1-2; 7 nucleotides match TRBD1. The CDR3 covers 12 residues. The junction had 5 bases not matched to a gene; V was cut back by 11 bases and J by 2 bases. Germline CDR1 reads SNHLY; CDR2 reads FYNNEI. CDR3 nucleotides: TGTGCCCCCCGAGGGGGCAACTATGGCTACACCTTC. Translated, it gives CAPRGGNYGYTF.

The chain carries TRBV2 and TRBJ2-3, with D possibly being TRBD2 (5 bases). V dropped 3 bases and J dropped 0 bases, with 13 bases sitting between them. The CDR3 extends over 16 amino acids. The germline gives CDR1 SNHLY, CDR2 FYNNEI. The CDR3 DNA reads TGTGCCAGCAGTGAGGGAGCCAACCCTAGCACAGATACGCAGTATTTT. This gives the protein CASSEGANPSTDTQYF.

The V call is TRBV28, the J call TRBJ1-5; D ambiguous. Trimming cost V 8 bases and J 4 bases, with 9 bases left between them. CDR3 length: 12 amino acids. Germline CDR1 reads MDHEN; CDR2 reads SYDVKM. CDR3 sequence (DNA): TGTGCCAGCCTAGAAGGGAATCAGCCCCAGCATTTT. Protein sequence: CASLEGNQPQHF.

The chain carries TRBV5-5 and TRBJ2-5, with 8 nucleotides matching TRBD1. The CDR3 is 14 residues long. Germline CDR1 is SGHKS and CDR2 is YYEKEE (reference sequence). The V gene end was trimmed by 1 base and the J gene end by 5 bases; junction bases not matched to a gene: 4. The CDR3 here is CASSLWTGRETQYF. CDR3 DNA sequence: TGTGCCAGCAGCTTGTGGACAGGGAGGGAGACCCAGTACTTC. The complete variable domain, with remaining parts taken from reference TRBV5-5 and TRBJ2-5, reads DAGVTQSPTHLIKTRGQQVTLRCSPISGHKSVSWYQQVLGQGPQFIFQYYEKEERGRGNFPDRFSARQFPNYSSELNVNALLLGDSALYLCASSLWTGRETQYFGPGTRLLVL.

The chain recombines TRBV18 with TRBJ1-1; no reliable D call. The CDR3 contains 14 residues. Germline values: CDR1 KGHSH, CDR2 LQKENI. V dropped 3 bases and J dropped 3 bases, with 11 bases sitting between them. CDR3 residues: CASSPDLRDTEAFF. The CDR3 nucleotides are TGTGCCAGCTCACCCGACCTCCGGGACACTGAAGCTTTCTTT.

The chain employs TRBV28 and TRBJ2-1; 8 bases agree with TRBD2. CDR3 size: 15 residues. Germline-derived CDR1 and CDR2 are MDHEN and SYDVKM. V lost 2 bases, J lost 4 bases, and 4 bases stayed unmatched. The CDR3 sequence is CASSLAGGQYNEQFF. CDR3 DNA: TGTGCCAGCAGTTTAGCGGGAGGACAATACAATGAGCAGTTCTTC.

The chain carries TRBV12-3 or TRBV12-4 and TRBJ2-7, with D unresolved. V dropped 1 base and J dropped 1 base, with 5 bases sitting between them. This CDR3 has 13 residues. This chain's CDR3 is CASSLEVSYEQYF. DNA for the CDR3: TGTGCCAGCAGTTTAGAGGTGTCCTACGAGCAGTACTTC.

V usage is TRBV12-3 or TRBV12-4 and J usage is TRBJ2-7; D is possibly TRBD1 or TRBD2 (5 bases each). The CDR3 is 19 amino acids. V was cut by 0 bases and J by 1 base, with 22 bases left in between. The CDR3 bases are TGTGCCAGCAGTTTAGCGCGAGGGTGGCAGCCCCAGGGATCCTACGAGCAGTACTTC. Translation gives CASSLARGWQPQGSYEQYF.

The chain links TRBV11-1 to TRBJ2-3; 13 bases are a match to TRBD2. The CDR3 contains 16 residues. Germline CDR1 is SGHAT and CDR2 is FQDESV (reference sequence). After removal of 5 bases from V and 4 bases from J, the junction contained 6 bases not matched to a gene. CDR3 nucleotides: TGTGCCAGCAGCATCAGACTAGCGGGGGGTCCAGATACGCAGTATTTT. Translated: CASSIRLAGGPDTQYF.

The CDR3 sequence is CSARVGFDTQYF. The CDR3 DNA sequence: TGCAGTGCTAGAGTAGGGTTTGATACGCAGTATTTT. The chain recombines TRBV20-1 with TRBJ2-3; no clear D gene. CDR1 is DFQATT and CDR2 is SNEGSKA in the germline V gene (reference sequence). The CDR3 spans 12 residues. V lost 1 base and J 6 bases, leaving 8 bases between the germline ends.

This chain joins TRBV29-1 and TRBJ2-1, with D unclear. In germline, CDR1 is SQVTM, CDR2 ANQGSEA. Trimming stripped 3 bases from V and 10 bases from J, with 10 bases between. This CDR3 has 11 amino acids. The CDR3 nucleotides are TGCAGCGTTGAGAAGGAGTGGGAGCAGTTCTTC. This encodes CSVEKEWEQFF.

The rearrangement links TRBV4-1 to TRBJ2-7; maybe TRBD1 (6 bases). V lost 3 bases and J 9 bases, leaving 15 bases between the germline ends. From germline, CDR1 is MGHRA and CDR2 YSYEKL. This CDR3 spans 13 amino acids. CDR3 residues: CASSQTQGLWQYF. CDR3 DNA sequence: TGCGCCAGCAGCCAGACCCAGGGGCTTTGGCAGTACTTC.

This sequence joins TRBV20-1 and TRBJ1-6; a weak D match, TRBD1 (6 bases). This CDR3 contains 14 residues. Germline lookup yields CDR1 DFQATT and CDR2 SNEGSKA (reference sequence). V lost 1 base and J 7 bases, leaving 11 bases between the germline ends. In DNA, the CDR3 is TGCAGTGCTAGAGCACAGGGCACCAATTCACCCCTCCACTTT. Amino acid sequence: CSARAQGTNSPLHF.

V and J are TRBV14 and TRBJ2-1; a weak D match, TRBD1 (6 bases). This CDR3 contains 16 residues. CDR1 is SGHDN, CDR2 FVKESK, per germline. Trimming cost V 8 bases and J 8 bases, with 25 bases left between them. CDR3 amino acids: CASQPPGHRILDEQFF. The CDR3 nucleotides are TGTGCCAGCCAACCCCCGGGACACAGAATTTTGGATGAGCAGTTCTTC.

V and J are TRBV18 and TRBJ2-5, with 7 bases matching TRBD1. Looked up from germline, CDR1 is KGHSH and CDR2 is LQKENI. This CDR3 comprises 14 residues. The V gene end was trimmed by 3 bases and the J gene end by 4 bases; junction bases not matched to a gene: 5. DNA of the CDR3: TGTGCCAGCTCACCGGATACAGGGGTAGAGACCCAGTACTTC. Protein sequence: CASSPDTGVETQYF.

The chain links TRBV3-1 to TRBJ2-3; weak D call: TRBD2 (6 bases). The CDR3 has 14 residues. Germline values: CDR1 LGHDT, CDR2 YNNKEL (reference sequence). V was clipped by 6 bases and J by 3 bases, with 13 bases between them. DNA of the CDR3: TGTGCCAGCAGGCGGGACTCCCAGACAGATACGCAGTATTTT. Protein: CASRRDSQTDTQYF.

V gene TRBV4-2 combines with J gene TRBJ1-2; D remains unclear. From germline, CDR1 is LGHNA and CDR2 YNFKEQ. Trimming took off 0 bases at V and 5 bases at J, with 13 bases between the two ends. The CDR3 has 15 amino acids. For the CDR3, the DNA is TGTGCCAGCAGCCAAGATCGGACGGGAGGTTATGGCTACACCTTC. It specifies CASSQDRTGGYGYTF.